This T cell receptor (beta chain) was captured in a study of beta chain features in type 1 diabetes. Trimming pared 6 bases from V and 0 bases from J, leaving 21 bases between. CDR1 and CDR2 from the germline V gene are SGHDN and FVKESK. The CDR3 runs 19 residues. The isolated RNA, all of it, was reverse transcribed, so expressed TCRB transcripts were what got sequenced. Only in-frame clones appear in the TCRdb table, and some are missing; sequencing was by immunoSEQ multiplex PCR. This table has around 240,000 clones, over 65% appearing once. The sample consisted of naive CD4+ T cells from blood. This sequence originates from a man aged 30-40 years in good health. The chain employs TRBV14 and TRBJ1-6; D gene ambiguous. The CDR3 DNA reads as TGTGCCAGCAGGGGCTGGGCAGCAAGCCCTAGCTCCTATAATTCACCCCTCCACTTT. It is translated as CASRGWAASPSSYNSPLHF.